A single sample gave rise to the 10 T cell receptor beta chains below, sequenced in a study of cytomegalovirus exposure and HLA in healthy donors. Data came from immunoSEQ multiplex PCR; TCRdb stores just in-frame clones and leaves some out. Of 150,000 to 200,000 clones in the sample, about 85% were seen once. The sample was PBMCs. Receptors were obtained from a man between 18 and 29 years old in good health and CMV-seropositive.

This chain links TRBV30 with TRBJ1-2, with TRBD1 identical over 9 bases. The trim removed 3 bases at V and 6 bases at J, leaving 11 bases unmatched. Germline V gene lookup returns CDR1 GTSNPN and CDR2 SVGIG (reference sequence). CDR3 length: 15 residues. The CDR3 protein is CAWSPPPGQGNGYTF. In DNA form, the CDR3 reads TGTGCCTGGAGCCCACCCCCGGGACAGGGAAATGGCTACACCTTC.

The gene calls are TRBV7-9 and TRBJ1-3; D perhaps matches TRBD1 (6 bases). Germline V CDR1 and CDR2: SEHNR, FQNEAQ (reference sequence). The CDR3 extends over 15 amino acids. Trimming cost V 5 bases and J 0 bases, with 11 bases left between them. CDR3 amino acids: CASSPQGFSGNTIYF. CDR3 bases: TGTGCCAGCAGCCCACAGGGTTTCTCTGGAAACACCATATATTTT.

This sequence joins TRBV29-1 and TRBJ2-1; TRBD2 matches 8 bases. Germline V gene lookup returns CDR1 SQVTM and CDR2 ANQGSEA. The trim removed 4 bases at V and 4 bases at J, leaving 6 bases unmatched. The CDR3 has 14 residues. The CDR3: CSVVGGGPYNEQFF. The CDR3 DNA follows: TGCAGCGTTGTCGGCGGGGGGCCTTACAATGAGCAGTTCTTC.

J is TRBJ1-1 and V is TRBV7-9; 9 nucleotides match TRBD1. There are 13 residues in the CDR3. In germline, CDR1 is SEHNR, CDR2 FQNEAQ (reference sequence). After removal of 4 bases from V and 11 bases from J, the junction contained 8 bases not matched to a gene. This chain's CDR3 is CASSSRTGVVAFF. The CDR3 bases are TGTGCCAGCAGCTCTCGGACAGGGGTCGTCGCTTTCTTT. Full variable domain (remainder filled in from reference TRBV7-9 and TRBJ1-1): DTGVSQNPRHKITKRGQNVTFRCDPISEHNRLYWYRQTLGQGPEFLTYFQNEAQLEKSRLLSDRFSAERPKGSFSTLEIQRTEQGDSAMYLCASSSRTGVVAFFGQGTRLTVV.

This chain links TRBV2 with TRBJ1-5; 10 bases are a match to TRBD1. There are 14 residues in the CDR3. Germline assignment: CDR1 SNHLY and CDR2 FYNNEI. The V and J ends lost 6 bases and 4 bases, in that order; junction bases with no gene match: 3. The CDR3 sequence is CASRTDRGNQPQHF. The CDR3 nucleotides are TGTGCCAGCAGGACGGACAGGGGGAATCAGCCCCAGCATTTT. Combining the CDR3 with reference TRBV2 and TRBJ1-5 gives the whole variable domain EPEVTQTPSHQVTQMGQEVILRCVPISNHLYFYWYRQILGQKVEFLVSFYNNEISEKSEIFDDQFSVERPDGSNFTLKIRSTKLEDSAMYFCASRTDRGNQPQHFGDGTRLSIL.

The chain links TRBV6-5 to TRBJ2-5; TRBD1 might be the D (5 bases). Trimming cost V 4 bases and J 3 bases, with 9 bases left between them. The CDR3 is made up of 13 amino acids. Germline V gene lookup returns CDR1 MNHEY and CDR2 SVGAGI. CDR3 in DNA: TGTGCCAGCAGTTCCCCAGGGAAAGAGACCCAGTACTTC. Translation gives CASSSPGKETQYF.

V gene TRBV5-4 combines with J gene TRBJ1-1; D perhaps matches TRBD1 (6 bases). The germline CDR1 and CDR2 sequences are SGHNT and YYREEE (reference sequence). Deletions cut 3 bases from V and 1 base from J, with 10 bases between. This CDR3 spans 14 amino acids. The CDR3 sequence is CASSYQGWNTEAFF. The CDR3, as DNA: TGTGCCAGCAGCTATCAGGGGTGGAACACTGAAGCTTTCTTT.

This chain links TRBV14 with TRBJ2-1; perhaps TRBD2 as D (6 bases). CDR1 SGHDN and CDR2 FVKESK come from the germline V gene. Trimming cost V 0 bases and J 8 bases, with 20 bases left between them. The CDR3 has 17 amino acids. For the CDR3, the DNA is TGTGCCAGCAGCCAAGACTGGGGACTGCCGTTGAGCGATGAGCAGTTCTTC. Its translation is CASSQDWGLPLSDEQFF.

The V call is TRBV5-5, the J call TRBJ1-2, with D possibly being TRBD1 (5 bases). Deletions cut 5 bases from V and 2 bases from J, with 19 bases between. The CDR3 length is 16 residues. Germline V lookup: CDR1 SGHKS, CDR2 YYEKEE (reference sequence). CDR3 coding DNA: TGTGCCAGCAGTCAGTTCGCTCCAGGGTCAAACTATGGCTACACCTTC. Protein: CASSQFAPGSNYGYTF.

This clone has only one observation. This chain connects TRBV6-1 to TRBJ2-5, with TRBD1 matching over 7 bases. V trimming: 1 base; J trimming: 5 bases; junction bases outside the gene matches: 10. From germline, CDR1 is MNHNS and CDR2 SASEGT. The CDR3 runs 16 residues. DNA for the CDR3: TGTGCCAGCAGTGAAGTTTCAGGGGAAGGGGGCGAGACCCAGTACTTC. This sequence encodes CASSEVSGEGGETQYF.